A selection of T cell receptor beta chains follows, all from one sample in a study of OX40 agonist ivuxolimab in advanced cancers. Libraries were prepared by immunoSEQ multiplex PCR; TCRdb keeps only in-frame clonotypes and omits some of them. The table shows 17,000 or so clones, with roughly 78% occurring only once. The sample in question was CD4+ or CD8+ T cells sorted from blood, obtained in a trial of the OX40 agonist ivuxolimab. The receptors stem from an adult with an advanced solid tumor such as melanoma, head and neck, liver or kidney cancer. CDR3s leave out the opening cysteine and the closing phenylalanine or tryptophan. The D gene is left open where the match is weak.

j_call	d_call	v_call	cdr3_aa
TRBJ1-2	.	TRBV27	ASSLGLGTNYGYT
TRBJ2-5	.	TRBV15	ATSGGTVETQY
TRBJ2-7	.	TRBV7-2	ASSLAQPNPYEQY
TRBJ1-2	.	TRBV5-1	ASSLLPQGADNYGYT
TRBJ1-1	.	TRBV7-6	ASSLGPSKEREAF
TRBJ2-6	.	TRBV29-1	SVETVLDGANVLT
TRBJ2-3	.	TRBV2	ASSEWARAADTQY
TRBJ2-5	TRBD1	TRBV27	ASSSRTGGETQY
TRBJ1-2	TRBD1	TRBV2	ASSEARDRGPNYGYT
TRBJ2-3	TRBD2	TRBV7-9	ASSPTGTSGRNWY
TRBJ2-6	.	TRBV28	ASSYLSGANVLT
TRBJ1-2	.	TRBV15	ATSFGISGYT
TRBJ2-3	.	TRBV19	ASSMGRSTDTQY
TRBJ1-1	.	TRBV6-5	ASGLQGNTEAF
TRBJ2-2	.	TRBV9	ASSVAGINTGELF
TRBJ1-2	.	TRBV19	ASSIGENYGYT
TRBJ1-2	.	TRBV19	ASSIDPNYGYT
TRBJ2-2	.	TRBV4-3	ASSQGPYSTGELF
TRBJ2-1	.	TRBV4-1	ASSQEQLSYNEQF
TRBJ2-1	.	TRBV7-3	ASIPRGGKGYNEQF
TRBJ2-1	.	TRBV11-2	ASSLDKQRYNEQF
TRBJ1-2	.	TRBV27	ASSLTGNYGYT
TRBJ2-3	TRBD1	TRBV7-3	ASRMTGISTDTQY
TRBJ1-5	.	TRBV19	ASSGASNQPQH
TRBJ1-4	.	TRBV7-2	ASTRDNYEKLF
TRBJ1-2	TRBD1	TRBV27	ASSFLGTGKIANYGYT
TRBJ2-7	.	TRBV5-1	ASSGKYYEQY
TRBJ2-2	.	TRBV15	ATSRDGGWGTGELF
TRBJ2-1	TRBD2	TRBV18	ASSPRTSGSYEQF
TRBJ2-1	TRBD2	TRBV27	ASSPGGRYNEQF
TRBJ1-1	.	TRBV6-6	ASSYGQGNTEAF
TRBJ2-3	.	TRBV7-9	ASSLDLDPTDTQY
TRBJ2-7	TRBD2	TRBV7-8	ASSLVAGSSYEQY
TRBJ1-1	.	TRBV19	ASWDIGNTEAF
TRBJ2-3	TRBD1	TRBV9	ETGADTQY
TRBJ2-7	.	TRBV19	ASSMVQGRNEQY
TRBJ2-3	TRBD1	TRBV9	ASSAPVGQGQTDTQY